Listed below are T cell receptor beta chains from one sample, sequenced in a study of blood T cell repertoires in COVID-19. Clones were sequenced by immunoSEQ multiplex PCR, and TCRdb holds only the in-frame ones, with some missing. The top ten clones hold roughly 2.1% of a sample with around 300,000 clones, approximately 91% of them seen once. Input material: peripheral blood. The source is a man aged 45-65 years with acute or convalescent COVID-19. CDR3s include the opening cysteine and the closing phenylalanine or tryptophan. Each record gives: clone size, J gene, V gene, D gene, CDR3 DNA, CDR3 protein. The D gene is left open where the match is weak. Size tells how often a clone was seen (once, few, many) or the class of an expanded clone, and some rows leave it out.

clone_size: .
j_call: TRBJ2-7
v_call: TRBV5-1
d_call: TRBD2
cdr3_nt: TGCGCCAGCCAGGGCCCGGGGGGCTCCTACGAGCAGTACTTC
cdr3_aa: CASQGPGGSYEQYF

clone_size: .
j_call: TRBJ1-2
v_call: TRBV5-4
d_call: .
cdr3_nt: TGTGCCAGCAGCTTAGGGTGGGACACCGTGTATGGCTACACCTTC
cdr3_aa: CASSLGWDTVYGYTF

clone_size: .
j_call: TRBJ2-3
v_call: TRBV10-3
d_call: TRBD1
cdr3_nt: TGTGCCATCAGTAAGACAGGGGGCACAGATACGCAGTATTTT
cdr3_aa: CAISKTGGTDTQYF

clone_size: .
j_call: TRBJ1-4
v_call: TRBV20-1
d_call: .
cdr3_nt: TGCAGTGCTAGTAACACCGGAGGGGAAAAACTGTTTTTT
cdr3_aa: CSASNTGGEKLFF

clone_size: .
j_call: TRBJ1-2
v_call: TRBV5-1
d_call: .
cdr3_nt: TGCGCCAGCAGCTCCACAGGGTGGTATGGCTACACCTTC
cdr3_aa: CASSSTGWYGYTF

clone_size: .
j_call: TRBJ1-2
v_call: TRBV19
d_call: .
cdr3_nt: TGTGCCAGTAGTATGGAGGGGCTCAACTATGGCTACACCTTC
cdr3_aa: CASSMEGLNYGYTF

clone_size: .
j_call: TRBJ2-3
v_call: TRBV7-6
d_call: .
cdr3_nt: TGTGCCAGCAGCTTAGCGGCAGGGGCCAGCACAGATACGCAGTATTTT
cdr3_aa: CASSLAAGASTDTQYF

clone_size: .
j_call: TRBJ1-2
v_call: TRBV12-3/TRBV12-4
d_call: .
cdr3_nt: TGTGCCAGCAGTTCCACAGGCCCCCGGGGCTACACCTTC
cdr3_aa: CASSSTGPRGYTF

clone_size: .
j_call: TRBJ2-2
v_call: TRBV19
d_call: TRBD2
cdr3_nt: TGTGCCAGTAGGCGACTAGCGGGGGCCCCGGGCACCGGGGAGCTGTTTTTT
cdr3_aa: CASRRLAGAPGTGELFF

clone_size: .
j_call: TRBJ1-1
v_call: TRBV5-1
d_call: TRBD1
cdr3_nt: TGCGCCAGCAGCCAAATAGGGGGCGAGACTGAAGCTTTCTTT
cdr3_aa: CASSQIGGETEAFF

clone_size: .
j_call: TRBJ1-2
v_call: TRBV25-1
d_call: .
cdr3_nt: TGTGCCAGCAGTGAAGAATATAGTGGCTACACCTTC
cdr3_aa: CASSEEYSGYTF

clone_size: .
j_call: TRBJ1-4
v_call: TRBV7-2
d_call: TRBD1
cdr3_nt: TGTGCCAGCAGCTTAGAGGTGGGACAGGTTTTTCTTTTT
cdr3_aa: CASSLEVGQVFLF

clone_size: .
j_call: TRBJ1-1
v_call: TRBV6-2/TRBV6-3
d_call: .
cdr3_nt: TGTGCCAGCAGTCTAATCACGCCCGGGAGGAACACTGAAGCTTTCTTT
cdr3_aa: CASSLITPGRNTEAFF

clone_size: .
j_call: TRBJ2-2
v_call: TRBV5-4
d_call: TRBD2
cdr3_nt: TGTGCCAGCAGCTTATCCGGGGGGGATGGCACCGGGGAGCTGTTTTTT
cdr3_aa: CASSLSGGDGTGELFF

clone_size: once
j_call: TRBJ2-3
v_call: TRBV5-1
d_call: TRBD2
cdr3_nt: TGCGCCAGCAGCTTTGGGCGGGGGGCCTCCACAGATACGCAGTATTTT
cdr3_aa: CASSFGRGASTDTQYF

clone_size: .
j_call: TRBJ1-3
v_call: TRBV28
d_call: .
cdr3_nt: TGTGCCAGCAGTTTACGGGGGTGGTTTGCTGGAAACACCATATATTTT
cdr3_aa: CASSLRGWFAGNTIYF

clone_size: once
j_call: TRBJ1-1
v_call: TRBV18
d_call: .
cdr3_nt: TGTGCCAGCTCACCCGGGTTCGGCCGCCTTATGAACACTGAAGCTTTCTTT
cdr3_aa: CASSPGFGRLMNTEAFF

clone_size: .
j_call: TRBJ1-2
v_call: TRBV6-4
d_call: TRBD1
cdr3_nt: TGTGCCAGCAGTGCCGGCGACCAGGGGGAACAACTCTATGGCTACACCTTC
cdr3_aa: CASSAGDQGEQLYGYTF

clone_size: once
j_call: TRBJ2-7
v_call: TRBV7-9
d_call: .
cdr3_nt: TGTGCCAGCAGCTTTACTTCGGGCGAGCAGTACTTC
cdr3_aa: CASSFTSGEQYF

clone_size: .
j_call: TRBJ1-1
v_call: TRBV10-3
d_call: .
cdr3_nt: TGTGCCATCAGTGAGTCCCTTACTTTAAGCACTGAAGCTTTCTTT
cdr3_aa: CAISESLTLSTEAFF

clone_size: .
j_call: TRBJ1-4
v_call: TRBV7-9
d_call: .
cdr3_nt: TGTGCCAGCAGCCCGATGACAGTTAATGAAAAACTGTTTTTT
cdr3_aa: CASSPMTVNEKLFF

clone_size: once
j_call: TRBJ1-1
v_call: TRBV7-9
d_call: .
cdr3_nt: TGTGCCAGCAGCTTATCCCTAGTGAACACTGAAGCTTTCTTT
cdr3_aa: CASSLSLVNTEAFF

clone_size: .
j_call: TRBJ2-7
v_call: TRBV7-9
d_call: TRBD1
cdr3_nt: TGTGCCAGCCACCCTCCGGGACAGGGTCCCCACGAGCAGTACTTC
cdr3_aa: CASHPPGQGPHEQYF

clone_size: .
j_call: TRBJ2-7
v_call: TRBV25-1
d_call: TRBD1
cdr3_nt: TGTGCCAGCAGTGGTGACAGGGGGCAATACGAGCAGTACTTC
cdr3_aa: CASSGDRGQYEQYF

clone_size: .
j_call: TRBJ1-3
v_call: TRBV7-8
d_call: .
cdr3_nt: TGTGCCAGCAGCCGGACATTCTCTGGAAACACCATATATTTT
cdr3_aa: CASSRTFSGNTIYF

clone_size: .
j_call: TRBJ1-2
v_call: TRBV5-5
d_call: .
cdr3_nt: TGTGCCAGCAGCTTGGGTGGGAGCATGGGCTATGGCTACACCTTC
cdr3_aa: CASSLGGSMGYGYTF

clone_size: .
j_call: TRBJ2-2
v_call: TRBV5-1
d_call: TRBD2
cdr3_nt: TGCGCCAGCAGCTTGCCAGCGGGGGGAGACCGATATAACACCGGGGAGCTGTTTTTT
cdr3_aa: CASSLPAGGDRYNTGELFF

clone_size: .
j_call: TRBJ2-1
v_call: TRBV10-2
d_call: .
cdr3_nt: TGCGCCAGCAGTGTGGTTAGCTACAATGAGCAGTTCTTC
cdr3_aa: CASSVVSYNEQFF

clone_size: .
j_call: TRBJ2-7
v_call: TRBV6-5
d_call: TRBD1
cdr3_nt: TGTGCCAGCAGTAGTGGACAGGGGCGTTCCTACGAGCAGTACTTC
cdr3_aa: CASSSGQGRSYEQYF

clone_size: .
j_call: TRBJ2-3
v_call: TRBV6-6
d_call: .
cdr3_nt: TGTGCCAGCAGTTATGTAGAATATCCAGATACGCAGTATTTT
cdr3_aa: CASSYVEYPDTQYF

clone_size: .
j_call: TRBJ2-7
v_call: TRBV7-8
d_call: TRBD2
cdr3_nt: TGTGCCAGCAGCCCGCTAGCGGGTATTCCCTACGAGCAGTACTTC
cdr3_aa: CASSPLAGIPYEQYF

clone_size: .
j_call: TRBJ1-4
v_call: TRBV29-1
d_call: .
cdr3_nt: TGCAGCGTTGTAGGGAGTTCAACTAATGAAAAACTGTTTTTT
cdr3_aa: CSVVGSSTNEKLFF

clone_size: .
j_call: TRBJ1-4
v_call: TRBV11-2
d_call: TRBD1
cdr3_nt: TGTGCCAGCAGCCAGACGGGACAGATGAATGAAAAACTGTTTTTT
cdr3_aa: CASSQTGQMNEKLFF

clone_size: .
j_call: TRBJ1-4
v_call: TRBV2
d_call: TRBD1
cdr3_nt: TGTGCCAGCAGTGGTTGGACAGGGGGTAATGAAAAACTGTTTTTT
cdr3_aa: CASSGWTGGNEKLFF

clone_size: .
j_call: TRBJ2-5
v_call: TRBV5-1
d_call: TRBD2
cdr3_nt: TGCGCCAGCAGGATCGGGACTAGCGGACAAGAGACCCAGTACTTC
cdr3_aa: CASRIGTSGQETQYF

clone_size: .
j_call: TRBJ1-1
v_call: TRBV7-3
d_call: .
cdr3_nt: TGTGCCAGCAGGGGCCCCGGGAACACTGAAGCTTTCTTT
cdr3_aa: CASRGPGNTEAFF

clone_size: .
j_call: TRBJ2-5
v_call: TRBV10-3
d_call: TRBD2
cdr3_nt: TGTGCCATCTCCGCTCGACTAGCGGGGCATGAGACCCAGTACTTC
cdr3_aa: CAISARLAGHETQYF

clone_size: .
j_call: TRBJ1-1
v_call: TRBV19
d_call: .
cdr3_nt: TGTGCCAGTTCTTATACAAGGAACACTGAAGCTTTCTTT
cdr3_aa: CASSYTRNTEAFF

clone_size: .
j_call: TRBJ1-2
v_call: TRBV12-3/TRBV12-4
d_call: TRBD1
cdr3_nt: TGTGCCAGCAGTCGGGGGACAGGGTATGGCTACACCTTC
cdr3_aa: CASSRGTGYGYTF

clone_size: .
j_call: TRBJ1-1
v_call: TRBV9
d_call: .
cdr3_nt: TGTGCCAGCAGCGTAGCTCCAGGGAACACTGAAGCTTTCTTT
cdr3_aa: CASSVAPGNTEAFF

clone_size: few
j_call: TRBJ1-5
v_call: TRBV5-6
d_call: .
cdr3_nt: TGTGCCAGCAGTACCCGACAGATTCAGCCCCAGCATTTT
cdr3_aa: CASSTRQIQPQHF

clone_size: .
j_call: TRBJ2-1
v_call: TRBV9
d_call: TRBD2
cdr3_nt: TGTGCCAGCAGCGGGGGACTAGCGGAGCAGTTCTTC
cdr3_aa: CASSGGLAEQFF

clone_size: few
j_call: TRBJ2-7
v_call: TRBV11-2
d_call: .
cdr3_nt: TGTGCCAGCAGCTTGACTATCCGCTCCTACGAGCAGTACTTC
cdr3_aa: CASSLTIRSYEQYF

clone_size: .
j_call: TRBJ1-4
v_call: TRBV3-1/TRBV3-2
d_call: TRBD1
cdr3_nt: TGTGCCAGCAGCAAAAGACAGGGTGCTAATGAAAAACTGTTTTTT
cdr3_aa: CASSKRQGANEKLFF

clone_size: .
j_call: TRBJ1-6
v_call: TRBV24-1
d_call: TRBD1
cdr3_nt: TGTGCCACCGCAGCAGGGGGCGCAGGTTCACCCCTCCACTTT
cdr3_aa: CATAAGGAGSPLHF

clone_size: .
j_call: TRBJ1-6
v_call: TRBV10-3
d_call: .
cdr3_nt: TGTGCCATCAGTGACAGGGGCCGCGATTCACCCCTCCACTTT
cdr3_aa: CAISDRGRDSPLHF

clone_size: once
j_call: TRBJ1-4
v_call: TRBV4-1
d_call: .
cdr3_nt: TGCGCCAGCAGCCAAGATCGTCTCCGTGAGAAACTGTTTTTT
cdr3_aa: CASSQDRLREKLFF

clone_size: .
j_call: TRBJ1-1
v_call: TRBV29-1
d_call: .
cdr3_nt: TGCAGCGGGGGGTTGGTATCACGCCCCAGCACTGAAGCTTTCTTT
cdr3_aa: CSGGLVSRPSTEAFF

clone_size: .
j_call: TRBJ1-2
v_call: TRBV30
d_call: TRBD1
cdr3_nt: TGTGCCTGGAGTGAAGGGAGACAGGGAAACTATGGCTACACCTTC
cdr3_aa: CAWSEGRQGNYGYTF

clone_size: .
j_call: TRBJ1-1
v_call: TRBV7-9
d_call: TRBD1
cdr3_nt: TGTGCCAGCAGCTTGGAAGACAGGGGATCCACTGAAGCTTTCTTT
cdr3_aa: CASSLEDRGSTEAFF

clone_size: .
j_call: TRBJ1-6
v_call: TRBV9
d_call: .
cdr3_nt: TGTGCCAGCAGGGACGGCCGGGGCTATAATTCACCCCTCCACTTT
cdr3_aa: CASRDGRGYNSPLHF

clone_size: .
j_call: TRBJ1-5
v_call: TRBV11-2
d_call: TRBD1
cdr3_nt: TGTGCCGGGTCTTCCCGACCACAGGGGGCAGGACAGCCCCAGCATTTT
cdr3_aa: CAGSSRPQGAGQPQHF

clone_size: .
j_call: TRBJ2-1
v_call: TRBV7-3
d_call: TRBD1
cdr3_nt: TGTGCCAGCAGCCCGACAGGGGACAACAATGAGCAGTTCTTC
cdr3_aa: CASSPTGDNNEQFF

clone_size: .
j_call: TRBJ2-1
v_call: TRBV9
d_call: TRBD1
cdr3_nt: TGTGCCAGCAGCGTAGACCCGGGACAGGGCGGGGGTGAGCAGTTCTTC
cdr3_aa: CASSVDPGQGGGEQFF

clone_size: .
j_call: TRBJ1-2
v_call: TRBV27
d_call: .
cdr3_nt: TGTGCCAGCAGTTGGGGCAGAGCCTCTATGGGCTACACCTTC
cdr3_aa: CASSWGRASMGYTF

clone_size: .
j_call: TRBJ2-2
v_call: TRBV11-2
d_call: TRBD2
cdr3_nt: TGTGCCAGCAGCTTAGGACTAGCGAGTTCCGGGGAGCTGTTTTTT
cdr3_aa: CASSLGLASSGELFF

clone_size: .
j_call: TRBJ2-2
v_call: TRBV19
d_call: .
cdr3_nt: TGTGCCAGTAGTATCCCCCTCGTAAACACCGGGGAGCTGTTTTTT
cdr3_aa: CASSIPLVNTGELFF

clone_size: .
j_call: TRBJ2-1
v_call: TRBV24-1
d_call: .
cdr3_nt: TGTGCCACCCCGGGCAGGGTCGACAACAATGAGCAGTTCTTC
cdr3_aa: CATPGRVDNNEQFF

clone_size: .
j_call: TRBJ2-6
v_call: TRBV9
d_call: .
cdr3_nt: TGTGCCAGCAGCGTAGCTTCCGGGAGCTCTGGGGCCAACGTCCTGACTTTC
cdr3_aa: CASSVASGSSGANVLTF

clone_size: .
j_call: TRBJ1-2
v_call: TRBV5-4
d_call: TRBD1
cdr3_nt: TGTGCCAGCAGCTCTGGACAGGGAGGATGGGATGGCTACACCTTC
cdr3_aa: CASSSGQGGWDGYTF